The clone carrying this T cell receptor beta chain was counted only a few times. Its cognate antigen is unknown. This sample was included in a study of cytomegalovirus exposure and HLA in healthy donors. Germline loops: CDR1 KGHSH, CDR2 LQKENI. The CDR3 is made up of 14 amino acids. V shed 2 bases and J shed 3 bases, with 7 bases lying between them. Study observations and caveats: When a later analysis was performed, an Asian-associated ancestry cluster reportedly had fewer N-insertions than the roughly 640-donor mean.

The primer mix had 60 Vbeta and 13 Jbeta primers. TCRdb keeps only in-frame clones here, not all; method: immunoSEQ multiplex PCR. The table has roughly 35,000 clones, about 53% seen once. Material for sequencing was PBMCs. The rearrangement joins TRBV18 to TRBJ1-4; D is uncertain. The TCR was taken from a woman in her forties in good health and CMV-seropositive. The CDR3 bases are TGTGCCAGCTCACCATCTTCCTCTAATGAAAAACTGTTTTTT. It codes for CASSPSSSNEKLFF.